Given below is one T cell receptor (beta chain) in context. What this receptor recognizes is not known. No much larger clone is present one base from it, and per-base qualities are unavailable. The record originates from a study of blood T cell repertoires in COVID-19 (TCRdb year 2020). For context, the study as a whole: Samples covering the acute and convalescent phases of COVID-19 were provided by collaborators in the United States, Italy and Spain. The prospective study material was composed of cDNA or gDNA derived from T cells, B-cell-depleted T cells, or PBMCs. Deeply sampled blood TCRbeta repertoires from subjects exposed to, actively infected with, or recovered from COVID-19 were included in the dataset. The repertoires were released in a freely available public database meant as a resource for research on the immune response to SARS-CoV-2. Samples were obtained from the ongoing ImmuneRACE study (first 160 participants) and from 1,254 subjects provided by 6 global collaborators. A de-identified subject ID, COVID-19 status, age in years and sex were almost always included in the sample metadata. Where available, HLA class I and class II types were obtained from metadata supplied by the sample provider rather than from assay-based typing. Findings and caveats that apply to the study as a whole: The quantity of clinical and demographic metadata differed by source and by participant and was supplied without curation.

From cysteine to phenylalanine, the CDR3 is 13 amino acids long. The read is trimmed to its CDR3 DNA, 39 bases read in frame from base 1. V is shortened by 1 base, J by 6 bases, and the region joining them spans 7 bases. CDR1 LNHDA and CDR2 SQIVND were looked up in the germline V gene (reference sequence). The immunoSEQ Assay, a bias-controlled multiplex PCR, was used to amplify TCRbeta CDR3 regions from genomic DNA. The paper's processing steps were these. Nucleated cell counts per sample were estimated from amplification of reference gene primers within the assay. Sequence reads were collapsed and filtered to measure the absolute abundance of every unique TCRbeta CDR3 rearrangement. Productive Simpson clonality was computed per sample as the square root of Simpson's diversity index over productive rearrangements. What TCRdb holds here is the immuneACCESS table cut down to in-frame rearrangements. Part of the clones is not present; checked against another copy, under half of the missing clones reflect an unresolved V gene, and the others are unexplained. V and J calls plus clone size are reproduced from that table; the DNA served to infer D and trimming. This sample has tens of thousands of clones in its table, and around four fifths of those were observed once. The ten largest clones capture approximately 5% of the sample.

The collaborating institutions used their own protocols to collect whole blood in K2EDTA tubes. For TCRbeta analysis, collaborators shipped samples as frozen whole blood, isolated PBMCs, or DNA extracted from either of those sample types. The sample consisted of peripheral blood. This TCR derives from a man aged 65 to 85 with acute or convalescent COVID-19. The rearranged chain carries TRBV19 and TRBJ2-1; no confident D gene assignment can be made. Here is the DNA: TGTGCCAGTAGTATAGGATCAGTCAATGAGCAGTTCTTC. Its coded protein is CASSIGSVNEQFF.